The 20 T cell receptor beta chains below come from one sample, sequenced in a study of shared clonotypes between healthy human individuals (dated by TCRdb to 2019 to 2021). Libraries came from the immunoSEQ multiplex PCR assay. TCRdb carries this immuneACCESS record with in-frame sequences only. Its versions omit some clonotypes, under half of them owing to an unresolved V gene in the studies checked, with the rest unexplained. Within this sample are 1.6 million or so clones, with around 97% of them counted one time only. More than 0.9% of the sample is taken by the ten largest. The specimen sequenced was naive CD4+ T cells sorted from blood. The sample's cell subset or site label is to be understood as: CD45RA+ positively selected. These receptors were collected from a young man in good health.

The chain uses TRBV5-1 and TRBJ2-7; no firm D call. This CDR3 has 15 amino acids. Germline-derived CDR1 and CDR2 are SGHRS and YFSETQ. Trimming shortened V by 0 bases and J by 6 bases, and 16 bases separated the two germline ends. CDR3 region: CASSLVPGDRSEQYF. The DNA of the CDR3 is TGCGCCAGCAGCTTGGTACCCGGAGATAGGAGCGAGCAGTACTTC.

The V gene is TRBV6-1, the J gene TRBJ1-2; tentative D call: TRBD1 (6 bases). Germline V gene lookup returns CDR1 MNHNS and CDR2 SASEGT. The CDR3 is 15 amino acids. Deletions cut 4 bases from V and 7 bases from J, with 19 bases between. CDR3 in amino acids: CASSVGGVTQGGYTF. The CDR3, as DNA: TGTGCCAGCAGTGTCGGGGGAGTGACACAGGGTGGCTACACCTTC.

The rearrangement joins TRBV21-1 to TRBJ1-2. TRBV21-1 is deemed a pseudogene. The length of the CDR3 is 13 residues. The CDR3 spells CASSHGVNYGYTF. The CDR3 DNA reads as TGTGCCAGCAGCCACGGGGTTAACTATGGCTACACCTTC.

The rearrangement uses TRBV7-6 and TRBJ2-5; D possibly matches TRBD1 or TRBD2 (5 bases each). V lost 2 bases, J lost 5 bases, and 15 bases lay in between. The germline gives CDR1 SGHVS, CDR2 FNYEAQ. The CDR3 covers 15 residues. CDR3 DNA sequence: TGTGCCAGCAGCTTATTTGGGGGACGGGCCGAGACCCAGTACTTC. Its protein is CASSLFGGRAETQYF.

The chain employs TRBV7-9 and TRBJ2-5, with 9 bases identical to TRBD2. The V gene end was trimmed by 3 bases and the J gene end by 5 bases; junction bases not matched to a gene: 13. Germline CDR1 is SEHNR and CDR2 is FQNEAQ (reference sequence). The CDR3 length is 17 residues. CDR3 region: CASSFWDSGSLWETQYF. The DNA for the CDR3 is TGTGCCAGCAGCTTTTGGGATAGCGGGAGTCTCTGGGAGACCCAGTACTTC.

J is TRBJ2-1 and V is TRBV5-1; 12 nucleotides agree with TRBD2. Trimming at V came to 6 bases and at J to 1 base, leaving 8 bases not matched to a gene. The CDR3 is 17 amino acids. Looked up from germline, CDR1 is SGHRS and CDR2 is YFSETQ. CDR3 region: CASILAGGPGSYNEQFF. In DNA form, the CDR3 reads TGCGCCAGCATTCTAGCGGGAGGGCCAGGATCCTACAATGAGCAGTTCTTC. Filled out from reference TRBV5-1 and TRBJ2-1, the complete variable domain reads KAGVTQTPRYLIKTRGQQVTLSCSPISGHRSVSWYQQTPGQGLQFLFEYFSETQRNKGNFPGRFSGRQFSNSRSEMNVSTLELGDSALYLCASILAGGPGSYNEQFFGPGTRLTVL.

The chain links TRBV7-9 to TRBJ1-2; 7 nucleotides match TRBD1. Looked up from germline, CDR1 is SEHNR and CDR2 is FQNEAQ (reference sequence). With 2 bases clipped from V and 3 bases from J, the junction kept 6 bases outside the gene matches. The CDR3 extends over 15 amino acids. The CDR3 protein is CASSLPDRVDYGYTF. In nucleotides, the CDR3 is TGTGCCAGCAGCTTACCAGACAGGGTCGACTATGGCTACACCTTC.

This clone showed up just once. This chain links TRBV29-1 with TRBJ2-1; the D gene could be TRBD1 or TRBD2 (6 bases each). Germline lookup yields CDR1 SQVTM and CDR2 ANQGSEA. The germline V and J ends were trimmed by 1 base and 8 bases, with 21 bases remaining between them. CDR3 length equals 16 residues. Here the CDR3 reads CSVEGIVGGSGDEQFF. The CDR3 DNA follows: TGCAGCGTTGAAGGAATTGTGGGGGGCAGTGGCGATGAGCAGTTCTTC.

V usage is TRBV6-1 and J usage is TRBJ2-7, with D maybe TRBD1 (6 bases). Germline values: CDR1 MNHNS, CDR2 SASEGT. This CDR3 spans 14 amino acids. V lost 7 bases to trimming and J lost 0 bases, with 13 bases between them. DNA of the CDR3: TGTGCCAGCAAGACCGGGACATTCTCCTACGAGCAGTACTTC. Its protein product is CASKTGTFSYEQYF.

The chain is built from TRBV28 and TRBJ2-3; D gene unclear. This CDR3 is built from 16 residues. V was clipped by 9 bases and J by 3 bases, with 22 bases between them. From germline, CDR1 is MDHEN and CDR2 SYDVKM. CDR3 sequence (DNA): TGTGCCAGTCGGTTGATGGCCTCCAGTCCGACAGATACGCAGTATTTT. It is translated as CASRLMASSPTDTQYF. The full variable domain, rest sourced from reference TRBV28 and TRBJ2-3, is DVKVTQSSRYLVKRTGEKVFLECVQDMDHENMFWYRQDPGLGLRLIYFSYDVKMKEKGDIPEGYSVSREKKERFSLILESASTNQTSMYLCASRLMASSPTDTQYFGPGTRLTVL.

The chain links TRBV5-1 to TRBJ2-7, with TRBD1 as a possible D gene (5 bases). The CDR3 spans 15 residues. The germline V and J ends were trimmed by 1 base and 3 bases, with 14 bases remaining between them. Germline V gives CDR1 SGHRS, CDR2 YFSETQ. The CDR3 DNA reads TGCGCCAGCAGCTTGAGGGGCACCCTCCACTACGAGCAGTACTTC. It translates to CASSLRGTLHYEQYF.

CDR3 sequence: CASSEVVSYEQYF. CDR3 DNA: TGTGCCAGCAGCGAAGTAGTTTCCTACGAGCAGTACTTC. The chain combines TRBV25-1 with TRBJ2-7; no definite D call. Trimming removed 6 bases from V and 1 base from J, with 10 bases in between. The length of the CDR3 is 13 residues. Germline CDR1 reads MGHDK; CDR2 reads SYGVNS.

V is TRBV27 and J is TRBJ1-4; tentative D call: TRBD1 (6 bases). Germline CDR1 MNHEY, CDR2 SMNVEV (reference sequence). The length of the CDR3 is 16 residues. Trimming took off 7 bases at V and 0 bases at J, with 15 bases between the two ends. CDR3: CASISRAGATNEKLFF. CDR3 DNA sequence: TGTGCCAGCATTTCTCGGGCAGGGGCAACTAATGAAAAACTGTTTTTT.

The chain couples TRBV5-1 to TRBJ2-2; D is possibly TRBD1 (5 bases). V was cut by 4 bases and J by 6 bases, with 13 bases left in between. CDR1 is SGHRS and CDR2 is YFSETQ in the germline V gene. The CDR3 sequence is 14 residues long. CDR3 sequence reads: CASSQGPESGELFF. The CDR3 coding sequence is TGCGCCAGCAGCCAGGGCCCCGAGTCCGGGGAGCTGTTTTTT. The whole variable domain, remainder taken from reference TRBV5-1 and TRBJ2-2, is KAGVTQTPRYLIKTRGQQVTLSCSPISGHRSVSWYQQTPGQGLQFLFEYFSETQRNKGNFPGRFSGRQFSNSRSEMNVSTLELGDSALYLCASSQGPESGELFFGEGSRLTVL.

The chain combines TRBV30 with TRBJ2-2, with 7 bases aligning to TRBD1. The germline V gene has CDR1 GTSNPN and CDR2 SVGIG (reference sequence). CDR3 length: 15 amino acids. Trimming took 2 bases from V and 7 from J; bases not matched to a gene: 10. The CDR3 DNA reads as TGTGCCTGGAGTAAGGGGGCCCAAGGGGGCGGGGAGCTGTTTTTT. Its protein is CAWSKGAQGGGELFF. The full variable domain, in which reference TRBV30 and TRBJ2-2 provide the parts outside the CDR3, is SQTIHQWPATLVQPVGSPLSLECTVEGTSNPNLYWYRQAAGRGLQLLFYSVGIGQISSEVPQNLSASRPQDRQFILSSKKLLLSDSGFYLCAWSKGAQGGGELFFGEGSRLTVL.

The table lists this clone with a count of one. This rearrangement joins TRBV7-9 to TRBJ2-1; 7 bases are a match to TRBD1. The V segment lost 6 bases and the J segment 0 bases; nucleotides outside the gene matches: 8. The CDR3 totals 16 residues. CDR1 is SEHNR and CDR2 is FQNEAQ in the germline V gene (reference sequence). CDR3 sequence: CASRGKQGLSYNEQFF. The CDR3 DNA reads TGTGCCAGCAGGGGGAAACAGGGGCTCTCCTACAATGAGCAGTTCTTC.

DNA for the CDR3: TGTGCCAGCAGCTGGGCAGGGGGATCCTCTCAGGAGCAGTACTTC. This translates into CASSWAGGSSQEQYF. This chain connects TRBV5-4 to TRBJ2-7; 7 positions match TRBD1. CDR3 length equals 15 residues. J was trimmed by 7 bases and V by 3 bases; bases with no gene match: 13. The germline V gene encodes CDR1 SGHNT and CDR2 YYREEE (reference sequence).

The chain recombines TRBV28 with TRBJ1-3, with unresolved D. CDR1 is MDHEN and CDR2 is SYDVKM in the germline V gene. This CDR3 has 18 residues. V was cut by 4 bases and J by 0 bases, with 19 bases left in between. The CDR3 protein is CASSWGGSYWDSGNTIYF. In DNA form, the CDR3 reads TGTGCCAGCAGTTGGGGAGGAAGTTATTGGGACTCTGGAAACACCATATATTTT.

This clone occurred once. The chain recombines TRBV7-9 with TRBJ2-5; no clear D. The V and J ends lost 1 base and 2 bases respectively, with 17 bases between them. There are 17 residues in the CDR3. CDR1 and CDR2 from the germline V gene are SEHNR and FQNEAQ (reference sequence). The CDR3 loop is CASSLGRLADKQETQYF. The CDR3 DNA reads as TGTGCCAGCAGCTTAGGAAGGTTAGCAGATAAACAAGAGACCCAGTACTTC.

This clone was observed a handful of times. The chain carries TRBV2 and TRBJ1-1; 8 bases fit TRBD1. V shed 7 bases, J shed 1 base, and the junction held 5 bases outside the gene matches. CDR3 length equals 14 residues. Germline-derived CDR1 and CDR2 are SNHLY and FYNNEI. The CDR3 nucleotides read TGTGCCAGCAAGCCGACAGGGGAGAACACTGAAGCTTTCTTT. The encoded protein is CASKPTGENTEAFF.